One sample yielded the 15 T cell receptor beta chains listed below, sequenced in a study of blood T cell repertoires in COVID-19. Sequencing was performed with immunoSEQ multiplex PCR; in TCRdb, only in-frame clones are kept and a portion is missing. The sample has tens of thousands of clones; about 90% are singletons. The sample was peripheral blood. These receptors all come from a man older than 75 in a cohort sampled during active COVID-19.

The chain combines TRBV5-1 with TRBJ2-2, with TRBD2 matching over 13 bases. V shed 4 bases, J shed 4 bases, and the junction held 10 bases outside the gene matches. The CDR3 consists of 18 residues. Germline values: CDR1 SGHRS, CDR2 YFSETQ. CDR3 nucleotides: TGCGCCAGCAGCGTGGATGGGACTAGCGGGATAAGCACCGGGGAGCTGTTTTTT. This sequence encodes CASSVDGTSGISTGELFF.

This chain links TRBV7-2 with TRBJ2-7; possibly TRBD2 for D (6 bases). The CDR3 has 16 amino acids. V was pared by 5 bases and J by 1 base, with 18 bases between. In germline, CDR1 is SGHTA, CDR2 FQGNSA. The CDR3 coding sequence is TGTGCCAGCAGCCGCCAGATCGGGAGTTGGTCCTACGAGCAGTACTTC. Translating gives CASSRQIGSWSYEQYF.

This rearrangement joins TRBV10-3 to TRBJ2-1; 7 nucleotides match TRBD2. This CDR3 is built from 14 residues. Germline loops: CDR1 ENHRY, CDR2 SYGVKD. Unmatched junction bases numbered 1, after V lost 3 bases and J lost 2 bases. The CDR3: CAISDGTTYNEQFF. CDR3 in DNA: TGTGCCATCAGTGACGGGACTACCTACAATGAGCAGTTCTTC.

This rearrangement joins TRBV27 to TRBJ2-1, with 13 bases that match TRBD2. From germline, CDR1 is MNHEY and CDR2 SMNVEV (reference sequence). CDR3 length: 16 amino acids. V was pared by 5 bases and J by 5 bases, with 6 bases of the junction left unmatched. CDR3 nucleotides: TGTGCCAGCAGTAGGACTAGCGGGAGTCTTGACAATGAGCAGTTCTTC. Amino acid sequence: CASSRTSGSLDNEQFF.

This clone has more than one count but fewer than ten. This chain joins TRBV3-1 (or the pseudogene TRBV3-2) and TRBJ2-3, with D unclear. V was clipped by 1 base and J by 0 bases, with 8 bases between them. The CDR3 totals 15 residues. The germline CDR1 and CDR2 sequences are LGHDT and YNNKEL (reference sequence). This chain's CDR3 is CASSQVPSSTDTQYF. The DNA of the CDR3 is TGTGCCAGCAGCCAAGTCCCGTCGAGCACAGATACGCAGTATTTT.

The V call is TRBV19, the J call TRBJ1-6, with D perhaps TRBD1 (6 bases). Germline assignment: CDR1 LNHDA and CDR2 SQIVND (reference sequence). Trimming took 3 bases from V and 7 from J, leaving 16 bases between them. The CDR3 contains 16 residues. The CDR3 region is CASSISGAASNSPLHF. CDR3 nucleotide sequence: TGTGCCAGTAGTATCTCAGGGGCCGCTTCAAATTCACCCCTCCACTTT.

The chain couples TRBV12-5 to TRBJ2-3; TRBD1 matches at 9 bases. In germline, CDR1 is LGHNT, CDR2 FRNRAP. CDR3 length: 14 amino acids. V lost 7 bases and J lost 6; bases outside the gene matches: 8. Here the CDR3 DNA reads TGTGCTAGTGCCCTACAGGGGGCGCAGGATACGCAGTATTTT. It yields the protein CASALQGAQDTQYF.

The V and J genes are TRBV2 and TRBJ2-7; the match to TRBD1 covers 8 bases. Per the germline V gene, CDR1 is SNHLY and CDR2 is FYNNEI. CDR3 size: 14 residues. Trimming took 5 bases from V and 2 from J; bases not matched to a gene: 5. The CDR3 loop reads CASSRGQVTYEQYF. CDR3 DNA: TGTGCCAGCAGTAGGGGACAGGTAACCTACGAGCAGTACTTC.

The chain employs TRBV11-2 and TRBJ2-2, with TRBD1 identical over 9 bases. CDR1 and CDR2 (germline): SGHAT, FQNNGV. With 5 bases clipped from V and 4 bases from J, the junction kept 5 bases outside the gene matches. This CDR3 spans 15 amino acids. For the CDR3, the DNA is TGTGCCAGCAGCGGCGGGACAGGGATCACCGGGGAGCTGTTTTTT. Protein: CASSGGTGITGELFF.

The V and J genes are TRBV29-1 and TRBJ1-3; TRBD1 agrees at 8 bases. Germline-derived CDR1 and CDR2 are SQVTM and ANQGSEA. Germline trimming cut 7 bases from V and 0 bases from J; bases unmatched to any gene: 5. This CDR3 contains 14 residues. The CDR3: CSARQGSSGNTIYF. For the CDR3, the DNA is TGCAGCGCGAGACAGGGGTCCTCTGGAAACACCATATATTTT.

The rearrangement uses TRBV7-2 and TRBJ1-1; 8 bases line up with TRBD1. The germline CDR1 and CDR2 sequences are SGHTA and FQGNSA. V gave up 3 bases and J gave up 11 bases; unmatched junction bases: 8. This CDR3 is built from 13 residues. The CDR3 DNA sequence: TGTGCCAGCAGCTTGAATCTACAGGGGGGGGCTTTCTTT. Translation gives CASSLNLQGGAFF.

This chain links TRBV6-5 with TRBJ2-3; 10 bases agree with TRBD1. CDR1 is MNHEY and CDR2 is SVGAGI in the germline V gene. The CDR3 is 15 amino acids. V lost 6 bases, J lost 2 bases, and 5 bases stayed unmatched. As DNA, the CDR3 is TGTGCCAGCAGGCCGGGACAGGGGCACACAGATACGCAGTATTTT. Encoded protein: CASRPGQGHTDTQYF.

The chain's CDR3 is CASSRGRGDSPLHF. The CDR3 DNA reads as TGTGCCAGTAGCCGCGGCAGGGGTGATTCACCCCTCCACTTT. The rearrangement links TRBV19 to TRBJ1-6; maybe TRBD1 (6 bases). There are 14 residues in the CDR3. V gave up 6 bases and J gave up 8 bases, with 14 bases separating them. CDR1 and CDR2 (germline): LNHDA, SQIVND (reference sequence).

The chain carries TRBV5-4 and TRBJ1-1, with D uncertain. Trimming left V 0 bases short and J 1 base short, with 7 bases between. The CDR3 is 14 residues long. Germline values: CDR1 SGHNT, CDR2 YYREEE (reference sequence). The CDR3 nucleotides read TGTGCCAGCAGCTTGGATCCAGAGAACACTGAAGCTTTCTTT. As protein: CASSLDPENTEAFF.

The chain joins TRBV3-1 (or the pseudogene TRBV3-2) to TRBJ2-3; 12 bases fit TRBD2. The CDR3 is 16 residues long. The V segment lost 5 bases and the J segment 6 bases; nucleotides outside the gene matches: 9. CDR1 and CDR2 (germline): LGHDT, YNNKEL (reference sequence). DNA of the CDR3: TGTGCCAGCAGCGTTCAAGGGACTAGCGGGCACGATACGCAGTATTTT. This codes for CASSVQGTSGHDTQYF.